The present T cell receptor beta chain was sequenced within a study of T cells in Graves' hyperthyroidism and ophthalmopathy. The investigators amplified TCR beta CDR3 regions from RNA transcripts. First-round RT-PCR targeting the TCR CDR3 was performed with the HTBI primer set. TCRdb processed the multiplex PCR reads anew with MiXCR; each CDR3 protein has one entry. Of 200,000 to 250,000 distinct CDR3 sequences in the sample, 15% to 20% were seen once. Germline CDR1 and CDR2: LGHDT and YNNKEL (reference sequence). This CDR3 comprises 18 residues. The J segment lost 3 bases and the V segment lost 1 base, leaving 11 bases of the junction unmatched. Patients between 18 and 65 years old had hyperthyroidism, newly diagnosed and lasting under 2 months. Reasons for excluding patients were uncontrolled infection, other autoimmune disease, pregnancy or lactation. Fresh peripheral blood, under 13 ml, was the source of the PBMCs.

The sequencing sample was made of blood. This sequence was found in a man between 45 and 60 years old with Graves' hyperthyroidism. This sequence joins TRBV3-1 and TRBJ1-3, with TRBD1 matching 8 bases. CDR3 coding DNA: TGTGCCAGCAGCCAAGTAGTTTTGAGAGACAGGGGTGGAAACACCATATATTTT. It translates to CASSQVVLRDRGGNTIYF.